The clone carrying this T cell receptor (beta chain) was observed at least ten times. V lost 7 bases, J lost 4 bases, and 8 bases stayed unmatched. This CDR3 has 15 amino acids. CDR1 MNHEY and CDR2 SVGEGT come from the germline V gene. MiXCR was run by TCRdb on the RT-PCR reads, yielding one entry per CDR3 protein. The sample has fewer than 800,000 distinct CDR3 sequences, 14% seen once. V is TRBV6-2 or TRBV6-3 and J is TRBJ1-5, with 9 bases aligning to TRBD1. The TCR originated in a female donor in good health, serving as a healthy control. The material sequenced was memory CD4+ T cells from blood. CDR3 in amino acids: CASNLNGQGNQPQHF. The CDR3 bases are TGTGCCAGCAACCTAAACGGACAGGGGAATCAGCCCCAGCATTTT.